These T cell receptor beta chains were read from a single sample in a study of T cells in Graves' hyperthyroidism and ophthalmopathy. Via MiXCR, TCRdb re-called the multiplex PCR reads, giving one row per CDR3 protein. The sample has over 150,000 distinct CDR3 sequences, around a sixth seen once. Sequencing input: blood. Source of these receptors: a woman in her forties or fifties with Graves' hyperthyroidism. The CDR3 runs from the conserved cysteine through the conserved F or W. D genes are given only for firm matches. Clone size, where shown, is once, few, many, or a class for clones that have expanded.

clone_size j_call d_call v_call cdr3_nt cdr3_aa
many TRBJ1-5 NA TRBV28 TGTGCCAGCAGTGAAAACAGCTGGGGGAGCTATCAGCCCCAGCATTTT CASSENSWGSYQPQHF
many TRBJ2-2 TRBD2 TRBV20-1 TGCAGTGCTAGAGAGGTGGCGGGAGGCCACGCGAACACCGGGGAGCTGTTTTTT CSAREVAGGHANTGELFF
few TRBJ1-1 TRBD1 TRBV11-3 TGTGCCAGCAGCTTACGGGACAGGCGGAACACTGAAGCTTTCTTT CASSLRDRRNTEAFF
many TRBJ1-1 NA TRBV4-1 TGCGCCAGCAGCCCGACACCTGGGGCAACTGAAGCTTTCTTT CASSPTPGATEAFF
many TRBJ1-1 NA TRBV29-1 TGCAGCGTAGACAAGGGGACGTTGAACACTGAAGCTTTCTTT CSVDKGTLNTEAFF
NA TRBJ2-5 NA TRBV11-1 TGTGCCAGCAGCTTTAGAGGAAGAGATCAAGAGACCCAGTACTTC CASSFRGRDQETQYF
many TRBJ2-1 TRBD2 TRBV5-6 TGTGCCAGCAGCTGGACGGGACTAGCGGGAGATGATGAGCAGTTCTTC CASSWTGLAGDDEQFF
many TRBJ2-3 NA TRBV7-8 TGTGCCAGCAGCTTAGCGGGAAACACAGATACGCAGTATTTT CASSLAGNTDTQYF
NA TRBJ2-2 TRBD2 TRBV7-3 TGTGCCAGCAGCCCCGCAGATGGACTAGCGGATACCGGGGAGCTGTTTTTT CASSPADGLADTGELFF
NA TRBJ1-4 TRBD1 TRBV7-8 TGTGCCAGCAGCTTAGCCGGGACAGGGGGTGAAAAACTGTTTTTT CASSLAGTGGEKLFF
few TRBJ1-2 TRBD1 TRBV9 TGTGCCAGATGGGGGACAGCTTCATGGGATGGCTACACCTTC CARWGTASWDGYTF
many TRBJ2-3 NA TRBV6-1 TGTGCCAGCAGTTTCGGGACACACACTAGCACAGATACGCAGTATTTT CASSFGTHTSTDTQYF
many TRBJ2-5 TRBD2 TRBV11-3 TGTGCCAGCAGCCGTAGCGGGAGGATAGAGACCCAGTACTTC CASSRSGRIETQYF
many TRBJ2-5 TRBD1 TRBV20-1 TGCAGTGCTAGATACAGGGGAGAGACCCAGTACTTC CSARYRGETQYF
NA TRBJ2-6 NA TRBV20-1 TGCAGTGCCCGGGCGGGGGCCAACGTCCTGACTTTC CSARAGANVLTF
NA TRBJ2-4 NA TRBV6-5 TGTGCCAGCAGTTACGTGGGGGAAAACATTCAGTACTTC CASSYVGENIQYF
many TRBJ2-1 TRBD2 TRBV12-3/TRBV12-4 TGTGCCAGCAGTTTACTAGCGGGAGGACACTACAATGAGCAGTTCTTC CASSLLAGGHYNEQFF
few TRBJ2-3 NA TRBV7-3 TGTGCCAGCAGCTTAATGGCTGCCCCTGGGGGTACGCAGTATTTT CASSLMAAPGGTQYF
NA TRBJ1-4 NA TRBV5-1 TGCGCCAGCAGCTTCGGACATGGGGAAAAACTGTTTTTT CASSFGHGEKLFF
NA TRBJ1-4 NA TRBV18 TGTGCCAGCTCACCAAGTCAGTTAGGAGAAAAACTGTTTTTT CASSPSQLGEKLFF
many TRBJ2-3 TRBD1 TRBV4-1 TGCGCCAGCAGCCAACGGACAGGGGGGATCGCGGATACGCAGTATTTT CASSQRTGGIADTQYF
many TRBJ2-7 TRBD2 TRBV11-3 TGTGCCAGCAGCTTAGAGGCGGGGGGAACGACCTACGAGCAGTACTTC CASSLEAGGTTYEQYF
NA TRBJ1-1 TRBD1 TRBV15 TGTGTCACCAGCAGAGACGGGACAGGGCTTTGGAACACTGAAGCTTTCTTT CVTSRDGTGLWNTEAFF
NA TRBJ2-2 TRBD2 TRBV9 TGTGCCAGCAGCCCCCGGACTAGCGGCGGGGAGCTGTTTTTT CASSPRTSGGELFF
many TRBJ1-4 NA TRBV5-1 TGCGCCAGCAGCCCCGGGACTTCTGGAAATGAAAAACTGTTTTTT CASSPGTSGNEKLFF
many TRBJ2-1 NA TRBV14 TGTGCCAGCAGTCTAGGCGACCGCAATGAGCAGTTCTTC CASSLGDRNEQFF
many TRBJ1-2 NA TRBV6-1 TGTGCCAGCAGTTGGGGGAGTAACGCTAACTATGGCTACACCTTC CASSWGSNANYGYTF
many TRBJ2-3 TRBD2 TRBV20-1 TGCAGTGCTAGACGGGACACTGGACTAGCGGAGTTCACAGATACGCAGTATTTT CSARRDTGLAEFTDTQYF
many TRBJ1-1 NA TRBV18 TGTGCCAGCTCACCACTGGAGGAGAGCACTGAAGCTTTCTTT CASSPLEESTEAFF
many TRBJ2-7 NA TRBV7-9 TGTGCCAGCAGCCCCTTACCAGGGAGCTTTTACGAGCAGTACTTC CASSPLPGSFYEQYF
many TRBJ1-5 TRBD1 TRBV6-5 TGTGCCAGCAGTTACCCGACAGGGGTTTTGGGTCAGCCCCAGCATTTT CASSYPTGVLGQPQHF
NA TRBJ2-1 NA TRBV7-3 TGTGCCAGCAGCTTATTGGTGGGACAGGGGCATAGCGGGAGGGCATACAATGAGCAGTTCTTC CASSLLVGQGHSGRAYNEQFF
few TRBJ2-1 TRBD2 TRBV28 TGTGCCAGCAGGTCTAGCGGGAGTGAGCAGTTCTTC CASRSSGSEQFF
few TRBJ1-1 TRBD1 TRBV5-1 TGCGCCAGCAGCATGTCCGGGACAGGAAACACTGAAGCTTTCTTT CASSMSGTGNTEAFF
many TRBJ1-6 NA TRBV12-3/TRBV12-4 TGTGCCAGCACCCTGGGGGTCGGGGCTAATTCACCCCTCCACTTT CASTLGVGANSPLHF
many TRBJ2-1 NA TRBV2 TGTGCCAGCACCTCAACAGGGTCCTACAATGAGCAGTTCTTC CASTSTGSYNEQFF
many TRBJ2-3 TRBD2 TRBV12-3/TRBV12-4 TGTGCCAGCAGTAGCGCCGGGACTAGCGGCACAGATACGCAGTATTTT CASSSAGTSGTDTQYF
NA TRBJ2-7 TRBD1 TRBV19 TGTGCCAGTAGTATGGCAGGGGGCTTCTACGAGCAGTACTTC CASSMAGGFYEQYF
once TRBJ2-7 TRBD2 TRBV29-1 TGCAGCGTTGTTGGACTAGCGGCCTCTGAAGCCGACAAGATAGAGTCCTACGAGCAGTACTTC CSVVGLAASEADKIESYEQYF
many TRBJ2-7 TRBD2 TRBV4-2 TGTGCCAGCAGCCAGGGGGAAGCGGGAGGGTACCACGAGCAGTACTTC CASSQGEAGGYHEQYF
few TRBJ2-5 NA TRBV20-1 TGCAGTGCTAGTAGGACAGCACAAGAGACCCAGTACTTC CSASRTAQETQYF
many TRBJ2-5 TRBD2 TRBV6-1 TGTGCCAGCAGTGAATGGGGTAGCGGGAGGGCGGAGACCCAGTACTTC CASSEWGSGRAETQYF
many TRBJ2-1 NA TRBV2 TGTGCCAGCAGCGACTTAACCCGACAGTTCTTC CASSDLTRQFF
many TRBJ1-5 TRBD1 TRBV2 TGTGCCAGCAGTGAAGCGGAGGGGGCTTATCAGCCCCAGCATTTT CASSEAEGAYQPQHF
NA TRBJ1-1 TRBD1 TRBV6-1 TGTGCCACAGGGACAGGGGAAGGGACTGAAGCTTTCTTT CATGTGEGTEAFF
NA TRBJ1-1 NA TRBV14 TGTGCCAGCAGCCAAATCTTGGGGGGCACTGAAGCTTTCTTT CASSQILGGTEAFF
NA TRBJ2-1 TRBD2 TRBV28 TGTGCCAGCATTCCTAGCGGAGCGGACTACAATGAGCAGTTCTTC CASIPSGADYNEQFF
NA TRBJ2-3 NA TRBV29-1 TGCACCGCGTGGGGGGGGGCTAGCACAGATACGCAGTATTTT CTAWGGASTDTQYF
NA TRBJ2-5 TRBD1 TRBV7-2 TGTGCCAGCAGGCCGAGACAGGGAATTCAGGAGACCCAGTACTTC CASRPRQGIQETQYF
many TRBJ2-5 TRBD2 TRBV10-3 TGTGCCATCAGCGCCCTTAGCGGGAGGGCCAGTGAGACCCAGTACTTC CAISALSGRASETQYF